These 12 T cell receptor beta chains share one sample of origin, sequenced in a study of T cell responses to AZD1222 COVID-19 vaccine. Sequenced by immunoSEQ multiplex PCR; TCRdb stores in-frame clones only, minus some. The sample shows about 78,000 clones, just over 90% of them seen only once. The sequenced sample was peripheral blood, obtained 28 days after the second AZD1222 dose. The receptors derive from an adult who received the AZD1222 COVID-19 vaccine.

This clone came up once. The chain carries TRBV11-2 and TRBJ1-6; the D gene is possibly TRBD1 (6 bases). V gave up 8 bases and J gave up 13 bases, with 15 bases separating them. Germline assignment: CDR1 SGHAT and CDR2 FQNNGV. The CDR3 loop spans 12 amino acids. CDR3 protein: CASRGGGDPLHF. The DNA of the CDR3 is TGTGCCAGCCGTGGAGGGGGGGATCCCCTCCACTTT.

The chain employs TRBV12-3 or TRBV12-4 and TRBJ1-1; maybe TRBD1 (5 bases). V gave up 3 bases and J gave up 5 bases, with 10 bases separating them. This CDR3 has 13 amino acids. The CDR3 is CASSLGRATEAFF. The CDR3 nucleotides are TGTGCCAGCAGTTTGGGCAGGGCGACTGAAGCTTTCTTT.

CDR3 sequence reads: CAISGTGTYEQYF. For the CDR3, the DNA is TGTGCCATCAGTGGGACAGGAACCTACGAGCAGTACTTC. The V and J genes are TRBV10-3 and TRBJ2-7; 7 nucleotides line up with TRBD1. Looked up from germline, CDR1 is ENHRY and CDR2 is SYGVKD. The V segment lost 4 bases and the J segment 2 bases; nucleotides outside the gene matches: 2. The CDR3 extends over 13 amino acids.

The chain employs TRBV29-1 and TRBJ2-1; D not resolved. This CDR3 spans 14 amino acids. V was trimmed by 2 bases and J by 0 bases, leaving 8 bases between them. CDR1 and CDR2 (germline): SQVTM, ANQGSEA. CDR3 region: CSVELQSSYNEQFF. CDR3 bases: TGCAGCGTTGAACTACAGAGCTCCTACAATGAGCAGTTCTTC.

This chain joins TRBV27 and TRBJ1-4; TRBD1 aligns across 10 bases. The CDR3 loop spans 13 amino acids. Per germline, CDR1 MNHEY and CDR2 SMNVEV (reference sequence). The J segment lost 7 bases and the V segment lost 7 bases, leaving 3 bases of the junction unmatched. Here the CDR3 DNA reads TGTGCCAGCACCCGGGACAGGGGTGAAAAACTGTTTTTT. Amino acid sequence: CASTRDRGEKLFF. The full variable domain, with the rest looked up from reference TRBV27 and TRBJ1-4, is EAQVTQNPRYLITVTGKKLTVTCSQNMNHEYMSWYRQDPGLGLRQIYYSMNVEVTDKGDVPEGYKVSRKEKRNFPLILESPSPNQTSLYFCASTRDRGEKLFFGSGTQLSVL.

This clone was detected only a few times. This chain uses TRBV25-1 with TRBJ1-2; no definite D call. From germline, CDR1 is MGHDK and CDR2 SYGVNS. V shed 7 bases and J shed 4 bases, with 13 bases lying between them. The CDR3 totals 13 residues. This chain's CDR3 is CASTAAGVYGYTF. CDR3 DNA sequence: TGTGCCAGCACCGCGGCGGGAGTCTATGGCTACACCTTC.

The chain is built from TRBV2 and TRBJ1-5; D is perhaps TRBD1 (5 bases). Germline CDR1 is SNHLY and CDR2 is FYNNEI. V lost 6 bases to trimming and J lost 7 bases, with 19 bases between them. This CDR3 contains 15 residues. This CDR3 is CASRDTRGRTQPQHF. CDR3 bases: TGTGCCAGCAGGGACACCCGGGGGAGGACGCAGCCCCAGCATTTT.

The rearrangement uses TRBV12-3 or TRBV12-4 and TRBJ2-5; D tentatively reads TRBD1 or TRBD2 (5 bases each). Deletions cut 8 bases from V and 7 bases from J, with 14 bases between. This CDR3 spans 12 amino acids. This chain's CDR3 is CASRKERGTQYF. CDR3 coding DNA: TGTGCCAGCCGTAAGGAGAGGGGGACCCAGTACTTC.

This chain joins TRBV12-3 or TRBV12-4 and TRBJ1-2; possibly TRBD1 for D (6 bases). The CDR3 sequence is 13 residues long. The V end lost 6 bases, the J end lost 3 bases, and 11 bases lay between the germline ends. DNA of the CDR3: TGTGCCAGCAGCCCGACAGGTGACTATGGCTACACCTTC. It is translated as CASSPTGDYGYTF.

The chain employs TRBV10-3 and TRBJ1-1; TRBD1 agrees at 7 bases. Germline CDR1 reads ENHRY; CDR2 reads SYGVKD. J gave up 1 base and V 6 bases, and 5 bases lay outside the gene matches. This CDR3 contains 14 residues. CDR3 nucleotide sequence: TGTGCCATCAGGGCGACAGGGACGAACACTGAAGCTTTCTTT. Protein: CAIRATGTNTEAFF.

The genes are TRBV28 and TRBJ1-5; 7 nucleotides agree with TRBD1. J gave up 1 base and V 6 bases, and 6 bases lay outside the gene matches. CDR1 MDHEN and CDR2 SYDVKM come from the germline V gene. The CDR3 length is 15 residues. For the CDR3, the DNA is TGTGCCAGCAGCACAGGGGCCGGGAGCAATCAGCCCCAGCATTTT. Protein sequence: CASSTGAGSNQPQHF. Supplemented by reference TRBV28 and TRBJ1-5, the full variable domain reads DVKVTQSSRYLVKRTGEKVFLECVQDMDHENMFWYRQDPGLGLRLIYFSYDVKMKEKGDIPEGYSVSREKKERFSLILESASTNQTSMYLCASSTGAGSNQPQHFGDGTRLSIL.

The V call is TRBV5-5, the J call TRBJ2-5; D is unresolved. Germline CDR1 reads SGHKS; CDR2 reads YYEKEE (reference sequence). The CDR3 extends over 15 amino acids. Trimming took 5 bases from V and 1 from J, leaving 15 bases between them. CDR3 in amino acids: CASSDLKGSQETQYF. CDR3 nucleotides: TGTGCCAGCAGTGACCTTAAGGGCAGCCAAGAGACCCAGTACTTC.